Listed below are T cell receptor beta chains from one sample, sequenced in a study of cytomegalovirus exposure and HLA in healthy donors. Here immunoSEQ multiplex PCR was the method, and the copy in TCRdb shows in-frame clones only, minus some. The sample records 60,000 or so clones, approximately 82% being singletons. Sequenced input: PBMCs. These receptors were collected from a woman between 40 and 50 years old in good health and CMV-seropositive. The CDR3 runs from the conserved cysteine through the conserved F or W. The order of the fields is D gene, V gene, J gene, clone size, CDR3 protein, CDR3 DNA. D genes are given only for firm matches. Clone size appears in some rows only: once, few, many, or a class for an expanded clone.

>-|TRBV9|TRBJ2-3|-
CASSVRPSPFRTDTQYF
TGTGCCAGCAGCGTACGTCCTAGTCCCTTTAGAACAGATACGCAGTATTTT
>TRBD2|TRBV11-2|TRBJ2-7|-
CASSLYSPSGGASYEQYF
TGTGCCAGCAGCTTATATTCGCCTAGCGGGGGTGCGTCCTACGAGCAGTACTTC
>-|TRBV27|TRBJ1-6|-
CASSLSDGSSYNSPLHF
TGTGCCAGCAGTTTATCGGACGGGAGCTCCTATAATTCACCCCTCCACTTT
>-|TRBV7-9|TRBJ2-5|-
CASSLGQAPGETQYF
TGTGCCAGCAGCTTAGGACAGGCCCCGGGGGAGACCCAGTACTTC
>-|TRBV7-3|TRBJ2-1|few
CASSSGGLSEQFF
TGTGCCAGCAGCTCCGGGGGGCTAAGTGAGCAGTTCTTC
>TRBD1|TRBV10-3|TRBJ2-7|few
CAISVNRGSEQYF
TGTGCCATCAGTGTGAACAGGGGGAGCGAGCAGTACTTC
>-|TRBV5-1|TRBJ1-2|-
CASSLDGFRGNGYTF
TGCGCCAGCAGCTTGGATGGATTCCGGGGAAATGGCTACACCTTC
>-|TRBV11-1|TRBJ1-2|-
CASSDGGRYGYTF
TGTGCCAGCAGCGATGGAGGGAGGTATGGCTACACCTTC
>TRBD1|TRBV5-6|TRBJ2-1|-
CASSPTGGNEQFF
TGTGCCAGCAGCCCGACAGGGGGCAATGAGCAGTTCTTC
>-|TRBV7-9|TRBJ2-3|-
CASSLYLQGGTQYF
TGTGCCAGCAGCTTATACCTACAGGGAGGGACGCAGTATTTT
>TRBD1|TRBV4-2|TRBJ1-5|once
CASSQADRAFGNQPQHF
TGTGCCAGCAGCCAAGCGGACAGGGCTTTCGGCAATCAGCCCCAGCATTTT
>TRBD1|TRBV4-1|TRBJ1-6|-
CASSQERTGVNSPLHF
TGCGCCAGCAGCCAAGAACGGACAGGCGTTAATTCACCCCTCCACTTT
>TRBD1|TRBV19|TRBJ2-7|-
CASSAPDRGYEQYF
TGTGCCAGTAGTGCGCCGGACAGGGGCTACGAGCAGTACTTC
>TRBD1|TRBV12-5|TRBJ2-2|-
CASGIATGGRTGELFF
TGTGCTAGTGGTATCGCCACAGGGGGGAGGACCGGGGAGCTGTTTTTT
>-|TRBV10-3|TRBJ2-1|once
CAISEQGRGGREQFF
TGTGCCATCAGTGAGCAAGGCAGGGGAGGGCGTGAGCAGTTCTTC
>-|TRBV5-1|TRBJ1-6|-
CASSSGQPQSPLHF
TGCGCCAGCAGCTCAGGACAGCCCCAGTCACCCCTCCACTTT
>-|TRBV7-2|TRBJ2-1|-
CASSLVSRNEQFF
TGTGCCAGCAGCTTAGTAAGTCGGAATGAGCAGTTCTTC
>TRBD1|TRBV10-3|TRBJ1-5|-
CAISDSGTGSQPQHF
TGTGCCATCAGTGATTCCGGGACAGGGTCACAGCCCCAGCATTTT
>TRBD1|TRBV6-5|TRBJ1-1|-
CASRTGQGLDTEAFF
TGTGCCAGCAGGACCGGACAGGGTCTAGACACTGAAGCTTTCTTT
>-|TRBV4-2|TRBJ1-1|-
CASSQGWTEPSNTEAFF
TGTGCCAGCAGCCAAGGCTGGACAGAACCGTCGAACACTGAAGCTTTCTTT
>TRBD1|TRBV18|TRBJ2-1|-
CASSPVDRATYNEQFF
TGTGCCAGCTCACCAGTCGACAGGGCGACCTACAATGAGCAGTTCTTC
>TRBD1|TRBV7-9|TRBJ1-5|-
CSSSLGGAGGEPQHF
TGTTCCAGCAGCTTAGGCGGGGCAGGGGGTGAGCCCCAGCATTTT
>-|TRBV2|TRBJ1-5|-
CASSEDRGYQPQHF
TGTGCCAGCAGTGAAGATAGGGGTTATCAGCCCCAGCATTTT
>-|TRBV5-1|TRBJ2-7|-
CASSSAVPDEQYF
TGCGCCAGCAGCTCCGCCGTCCCGGACGAGCAGTACTTC
>-|TRBV19|TRBJ1-2|-
CASGRGTIYGYTF
TGTGCCAGTGGTCGGGGAACGATATATGGCTACACCTTC
>TRBD2|TRBV9|TRBJ2-3|once
CASSFSGGLTDTQYF
TGTGCCAGCAGCTTTAGCGGGGGGCTCACAGATACGCAGTATTTT
>-|TRBV6-5|TRBJ2-7|-
CASRTTVSYEQYF
TGTGCCAGCAGGACGACAGTCTCCTACGAGCAGTACTTC
>TRBD1|TRBV30|TRBJ1-6|-
CAWSLRGFWSPLHF
TGTGCCTGGAGCCTCAGGGGGTTCTGGTCACCCCTCCACTTT
>-|TRBV7-9|TRBJ2-7|few
CASSTGYEQYF
TGTGCCAGCAGCACCGGCTACGAGCAGTACTTC
>TRBD2|TRBV5-4|TRBJ2-3|-
CASSLTLAGGTDTQYF
TGTGCCAGCAGCTTAACACTAGCGGGGGGGACCGATACGCAGTATTTT
>TRBD1|TRBV5-1|TRBJ2-3|-
CASSLAAGGMGDTQYF
TGCGCCAGCAGCTTGGCCGCAGGGGGCATGGGAGATACGCAGTATTTT
>-|TRBV5-8|TRBJ1-1|medium-sized
CASSFWRLEEAFF
TGTGCCAGCAGCTTCTGGAGGTTGGAGGAAGCTTTCTTT
>-|TRBV5-1|TRBJ1-6|-
CASSLAGLGNSPLHF
TGCGCCAGCAGCTTGGCGGGGTTAGGTAATTCACCCCTCCACTTT
>-|TRBV29-1|TRBJ2-3|-
CSVAEGGTDTQYF
TGCAGCGTTGCAGAGGGCGGGACAGATACGCAGTATTTT
>TRBD1|TRBV14|TRBJ1-5|-
CASSQVPDRVPEQPQHF
TGTGCCAGCAGCCAAGTACCCGACAGGGTCCCGGAACAGCCCCAGCATTTT
>-|TRBV5-4|TRBJ1-2|-
CATLGDPNIPYGYTF
TGTGCCACTCTGGGAGATCCTAATATCCCCTATGGCTACACCTTC
>-|TRBV5-4|TRBJ1-2|-
CASSLGRDPGYTF
TGTGCCAGCAGCCTGGGGAGGGACCCTGGCTACACCTTC
>-|TRBV5-1|TRBJ1-2|-
CASSLSLQPPNYGYTF
TGCGCCAGCAGCTTGAGTCTACAGCCACCCAACTATGGCTACACCTTC
>-|TRBV5-1|TRBJ1-2|-
CASSLVGEGYGYTF
TGCGCCAGCAGCTTAGTAGGGGAGGGCTATGGCTACACCTTC
>-|TRBV28|TRBJ1-5|-
CASSTPTGVGQPQHF
TGTGCCAGCAGTACCCCGACGGGGGTAGGTCAGCCCCAGCATTTT
>-|TRBV4-1|TRBJ1-5|-
CASSQEQGDQPQHF
TGCGCCAGCAGCCAAGAACAGGGTGATCAGCCCCAGCATTTT